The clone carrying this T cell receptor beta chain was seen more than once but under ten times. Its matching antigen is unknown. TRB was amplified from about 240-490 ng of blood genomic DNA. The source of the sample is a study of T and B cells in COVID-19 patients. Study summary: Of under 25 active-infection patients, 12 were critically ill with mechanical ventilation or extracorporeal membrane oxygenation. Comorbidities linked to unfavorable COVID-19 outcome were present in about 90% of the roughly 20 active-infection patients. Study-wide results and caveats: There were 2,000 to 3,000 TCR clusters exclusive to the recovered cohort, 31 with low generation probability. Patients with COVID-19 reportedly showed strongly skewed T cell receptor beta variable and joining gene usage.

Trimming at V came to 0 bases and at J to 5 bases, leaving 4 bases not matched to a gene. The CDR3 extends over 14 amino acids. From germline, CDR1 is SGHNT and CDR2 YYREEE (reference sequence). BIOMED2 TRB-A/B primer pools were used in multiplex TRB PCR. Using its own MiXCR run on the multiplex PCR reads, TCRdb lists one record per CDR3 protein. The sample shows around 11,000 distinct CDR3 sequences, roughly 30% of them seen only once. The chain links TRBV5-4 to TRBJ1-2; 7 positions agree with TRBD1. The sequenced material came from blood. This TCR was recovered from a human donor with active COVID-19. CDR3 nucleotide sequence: TGTGCCAGCAGCTTGGGGGGACAGCTTTATGGCTACACCTTC. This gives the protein CASSLGGQLYGYTF.